The rows below give T cell receptor beta chains drawn from one sample of a study of CD8+ T cells in alopecia areata. Assay used: immunoSEQ multiplex PCR; TCRdb lists only in-frame clones, some missing. The table includes about 300,000 clones, 58% detected once. The sequencing here drew on CD4+ T cells sorted from blood, taken at week 24, from a patient treated with tofacitinib. These TCRs come from a human donor with alopecia areata. Each CDR3 is given without its conserved first and last residue. Fields, in order: J gene, V gene, CDR3 protein.

J: TRBJ2-1; V: TRBV9; CDR3: ASSLNLGGYNEQF
J: TRBJ1-1; V: TRBV18; CDR3: ASSEQTNTEAF
J: TRBJ2-2; V: TRBV7-2; CDR3: ASSSPLAGAGTGELF
J: TRBJ1-1; V: TRBV18; CDR3: ASSGDRANTEAF
J: TRBJ1-3; V: TRBV7-9; CDR3: ASSLKGTGNTIY
J: TRBJ1-2; V: TRBV30; CDR3: AWSLDPTRGYT
J: TRBJ1-2; V: TRBV23-1; CDR3: ASALHIYGYT
J: TRBJ1-1; V: TRBV30; CDR3: AWMRWGLNTEAF
J: TRBJ1-6; V: TRBV5-1; CDR3: ASSLEPNNSPLH
J: TRBJ2-6; V: TRBV5-4; CDR3: ASSRDFSGANVLT
J: TRBJ2-3; V: TRBV7-9; CDR3: ASSPRAGTDTQY
J: TRBJ2-6; V: TRBV29-1; CDR3: SAGGWQTGFPGANVLT
J: TRBJ2-2; V: TRBV9; CDR3: ASSVGPGELF
J: TRBJ2-7; V: TRBV4-1; CDR3: ASSQTGYGHEQY
J: TRBJ1-2; V: TRBV2; CDR3: ASSEQEYYGYT
J: TRBJ1-2; V: TRBV4-3; CDR3: ASSQDGQQYGYT
J: TRBJ2-5; V: TRBV19; CDR3: ASNRQVGELSSQY
J: TRBJ2-3; V: TRBV6-6; CDR3: ASREGGTDTQY
J: TRBJ1-5; V: TRBV7-9; CDR3: ASSLAVGIRYSNQPQH
J: TRBJ2-7; V: TRBV28; CDR3: ASSLGGTVSYEQY
J: TRBJ1-2; V: TRBV7-3; CDR3: ASSLTSTENYGYT
J: TRBJ2-6; V: TRBV7-9; CDR3: ASSLGEVGANVLT
J: TRBJ2-7; V: TRBV23-1; CDR3: ASSQFKTVRRAFYEQY
J: TRBJ1-1; V: TRBV29-1; CDR3: SIDRHTEAF
J: TRBJ1-6; V: TRBV7-9; CDR3: ASSLADRADSPLH
J: TRBJ2-7; V: TRBV7-8; CDR3: ASSLGRTVREQY
J: TRBJ2-6; V: TRBV9; CDR3: ASTTGANVLT
J: TRBJ1-3; V: TRBV15; CDR3: ATSRDGGNTIY
J: TRBJ2-6; V: TRBV30; CDR3: AWSPGRGRGLSGANVLT
J: TRBJ2-5; V: TRBV27; CDR3: ASSLTRATRGETQY
J: TRBJ2-5; V: TRBV5-1; CDR3: ASSFLQGTGEETQY
J: TRBJ1-1; V: TRBV29-1; CDR3: SVVVTGSEAF
J: TRBJ2-7; V: TRBV18; CDR3: ASSPGQGWEQY
J: TRBJ2-7; V: TRBV27; CDR3: ASSFVRGFGYEQY
J: TRBJ2-7; V: TRBV7-2; CDR3: ASQQGAREQY
J: TRBJ1-1; V: TRBV30; CDR3: AWSPRTVEAF
J: TRBJ1-5; V: TRBV30; CDR3: AWSKASGDYQPQH
J: TRBJ2-7; V: TRBV7-2; CDR3: ASSGTGGYEQY
J: TRBJ1-2; V: TRBV28; CDR3: ASSTGPHYGYT
J: TRBJ2-3; V: TRBV30; CDR3: AWSVLTDTQY
J: TRBJ1-6; V: TRBV5-1; CDR3: ASSLGQNSPLH
J: TRBJ2-3; V: TRBV29-1; CDR3: SVQQTVLADTQY
J: TRBJ2-6; V: TRBV4-3; CDR3: ASSPGSGANVLT
J: TRBJ2-3; V: TRBV28; CDR3: ASSLPYQGAINTQY
J: TRBJ2-3; V: TRBV7-2; CDR3: ASSLDLAGDTQY
J: TRBJ2-7; V: TRBV27; CDR3: ASRQGSREQY
J: TRBJ2-7; V: TRBV28; CDR3: ASSPPRGTYEQY
J: TRBJ2-7; V: TRBV29-1; CDR3: SVEGQGSADEQY
J: TRBJ1-5; V: TRBV5-1; CDR3: ASSFDGSNQPQH